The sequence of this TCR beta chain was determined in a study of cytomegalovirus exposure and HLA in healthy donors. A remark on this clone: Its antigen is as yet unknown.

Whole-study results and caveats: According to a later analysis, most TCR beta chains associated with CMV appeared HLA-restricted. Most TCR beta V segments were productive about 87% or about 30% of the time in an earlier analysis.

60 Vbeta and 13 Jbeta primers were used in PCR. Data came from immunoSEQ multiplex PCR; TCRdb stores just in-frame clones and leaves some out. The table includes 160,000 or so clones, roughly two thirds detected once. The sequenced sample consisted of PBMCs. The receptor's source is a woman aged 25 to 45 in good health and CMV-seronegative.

The CDR3 reads CASSPDRYNEQFF. The CDR3 DNA sequence: TGTGCCAGCAGTCCCGACAGATACAATGAGCAGTTCTTC. The chain carries TRBV6-5 and TRBJ2-1; D may be TRBD1 (5 bases). CDR3 length: 13 residues. Germline lookup yields CDR1 MNHEY and CDR2 SVGAGI. V dropped 5 bases and J dropped 4 bases, with 9 bases sitting between them.